The present entry profiles one T cell receptor beta chain with its context. The target of this receptor is not known. Base qualities are not recorded, but no much larger clone differs from it by a single base. The data were taken from a study of blood T cell repertoires in COVID-19 (dated by TCRdb to the early 2020s). For the wider study: Collaborator samples came from the United States, Italy and Spain and covered acute and convalescent phases of COVID-19. The material from the prospective study consisted of cDNA or gDNA derived from T cells, B-cell-depleted T cells, or PBMCs. Subjects who had been exposed to COVID-19, were actively infected with it, or had recovered from it provided the deeply sampled blood TCRbeta repertoires that made up the dataset. The repertoires were released in a freely available public database meant as a resource for research on the immune response to SARS-CoV-2. Samples came from the ongoing ImmuneRACE study (first 160 participants) plus 1,254 subjects from 6 global collaborators. A de-identified subject ID, COVID-19 status, age in years and sex were almost always included in the sample metadata. HLA class I and class II types, where available, came from metadata supplied by the sample provider rather than from assay-based typing.

Results the study describes overall, beyond this receptor: The amount of clinical and demographic metadata varied by source and participant and was provided uncurated.

Each collaborating institution followed its own protocols to collect whole blood in K2EDTA tubes. For TCRbeta analysis, collaborators shipped samples as frozen whole blood, isolated PBMCs, or DNA extracted from either of those sample types. The CDR3, cysteine through phenylalanine, is 16 amino acids long. The sequence is cut down to CDR3 DNA, 48 bases in frame from base 1. The germline V gene (reference sequence) supplies CDR1 LNHNV and CDR2 YYDKDF. Deletion took 5 bases off V and 1 base off J, with a span of 18 bases between the germline ends. The immunoSEQ Assay, a bias-controlled multiplex PCR, was used to amplify TCRbeta CDR3 regions from genomic DNA. The original methods were these. Within the assay, amplification of reference gene primers was used to estimate how many nucleated cells each sample contained. To quantify the absolute abundance of each unique TCRbeta CDR3 rearrangement, sequence reads were collapsed and filtered. For each sample, productive Simpson clonality was calculated as the square root of Simpson's diversity index across productive rearrangements. TCRdb obtained this table from immuneACCESS and retained in-frame rearrangements with V and J assigned. These tables miss some clones; where compared with another copy, unresolved V genes account for less than half of the shortfall, and the remainder is unexplained. For V, J and clone size, that table is used; D and trimming come from the DNA. The sample table contains 120,000 or so clones; only one count was recorded for roughly 88% of them. The top ten clonotypes cover approximately 8.1% of the sample.

The chain joins TRBV15 to TRBJ2-7; a tentative D call is TRBD1 (6 bases match). Material for sequencing was peripheral blood. This receptor was obtained from a man aged 45-60 years with acute or convalescent COVID-19. CDR3 loop: CATSGPGDIGSYEQYF. The nucleotides are TGTGCCACCAGCGGGCCCGGGGACATCGGATCCTACGAGCAGTACTTC. With all but the CDR3 taken from the reference TRBV15 and TRBJ2-7 genes, the full variable domain is: DAMVIQNPRYQVTQFGKPVTLSCSQTLNHNVMYWYQQKSSQAPKLLFHYYDKDFNNEADTPDNFQSRRPNTSFCFLDIRSPGLGDTAMYLCATSGPGDIGSYEQYFGPGTRLTVT.